This T cell receptor beta chain was profiled in a study of blood T cell repertoires in COVID-19. Study at large: Samples came from the United States, Italy and Spain, spanning acute and convalescent COVID-19.

CDR3 size: 15 residues. Trimming stripped 1 base from V and 2 bases from J, with 9 bases between. CDR1 and CDR2 (germline): MGHRA, YSYEKL. Profiling relied on immunoSEQ multiplex PCR, and the TCRdb table lists in-frame clones only, not all of them. In the table there are tens of thousands of clones, 75% to 90% of which are singletons. The J gene is TRBJ1-5, the V gene TRBV4-1; D not resolved. The TCR was taken from a human donor in a cohort sampled during active COVID-19. The specimen was peripheral blood. Here the CDR3 reads CASSQVPGGNQPQHF. The CDR3 coding sequence is TGCGCCAGCAGCCAAGTTCCCGGGGGCAATCAGCCCCAGCATTTT.